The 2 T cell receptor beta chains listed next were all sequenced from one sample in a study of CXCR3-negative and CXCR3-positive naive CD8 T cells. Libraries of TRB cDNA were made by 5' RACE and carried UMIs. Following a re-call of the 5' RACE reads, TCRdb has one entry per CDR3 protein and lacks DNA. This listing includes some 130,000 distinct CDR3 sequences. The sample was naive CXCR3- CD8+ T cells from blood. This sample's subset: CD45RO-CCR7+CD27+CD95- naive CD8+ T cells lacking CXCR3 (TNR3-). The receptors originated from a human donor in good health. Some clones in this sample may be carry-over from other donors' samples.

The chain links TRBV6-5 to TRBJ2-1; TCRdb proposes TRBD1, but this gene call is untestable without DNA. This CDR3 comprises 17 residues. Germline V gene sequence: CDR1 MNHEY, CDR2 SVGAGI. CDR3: CASSSRTGSGTYNEQFF.

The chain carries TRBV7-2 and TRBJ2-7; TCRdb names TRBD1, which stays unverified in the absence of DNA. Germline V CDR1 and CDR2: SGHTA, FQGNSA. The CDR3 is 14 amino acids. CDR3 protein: CASRWTGDSYEQYF.